This T cell receptor (beta chain) is from a study of blood T cell repertoires in COVID-19. Looking at the study overall: Some COVID-19 samples were acute and others convalescent; all came from the United States, Italy and Spain. Sources were T cells, B-cell-depleted T cells, or PBMCs; the material itself was cDNA or gDNA.

CDR1 is SGHKS and CDR2 is YYEKEE in the germline V gene (reference sequence). The V end lost 3 bases, the J end lost 10 bases, and 13 bases lay between the germline ends. CDR3 length: 13 amino acids. This clone showed up just once. Methods used by the authors: The authors estimated nucleated cell counts from reference gene primer amplification. Assay: immunoSEQ multiplex PCR; the TCRdb copy retains only in-frame clones and omits some. That table supplies the V and J calls and clone size; D and trimming were determined from the DNA. The sample includes about 150,000 clones, 85% of them seen just once. This receptor was identified in a human donor with acute or convalescent COVID-19. The donor label of this sample is uncertain. The chain links TRBV5-5 to TRBJ2-2, with a tentative D call TRBD1 (6 bases). Specimen: peripheral blood. This CDR3 reads CASSWTARLELFF. The CDR3 nucleotides are TGTGCCAGCAGCTGGACAGCACGATTGGAGCTGTTTTTT.